This T cell receptor (beta chain) was obtained from a study of T and B cells in COVID-19 patients. Across the study: Critical illness requiring mechanical ventilation or extracorporeal membrane oxygenation affected three fifths of the roughly 20 active-infection patients.

The CDR3 has 16 amino acids. V was trimmed by 6 bases and J by 4 bases, leaving 18 bases between them. Germline V gene sequence: CDR1 ENHRY, CDR2 SYGVKD. Multiplex PCR with BIOMED2 TRB-A/B primer pools amplified TRB rearrangements. TCRdb reanalysed the multiplex PCR reads using MiXCR and keeps one entry per CDR3 protein. The repertoire consists of 8,000 to 10,000 distinct CDR3 sequences, with approximately 30% occurring once and the leading ten covering approximately 15%. Each TRB amplification used roughly 230-550 ng of genomic DNA from blood. About this clonotype: Antigen: not known.

Study-level results: Few blood samples existed from mildly ill patients during symptoms or early in severe cases.

This receptor was taken from a human donor with active COVID-19. This chain links TRBV10-3 with TRBJ2-2, with D possibly being TRBD1 (6 bases). The sample taken for sequencing was blood. For the CDR3, the DNA is TGTGCCATCAGCCAGACAGGTGGAGAGGGCACCGGGGAGCTGTTTTTT. Translation: CAISQTGGEGTGELFF.